This T cell receptor beta chain is from a study of T cell responses to AZD1222 COVID-19 vaccine. The germline V gene encodes CDR1 MNHNY and CDR2 SVGAGI (reference sequence). V dropped 8 bases and J dropped 1 base, with 8 bases sitting between them. The CDR3 is made up of 12 amino acids. Produced via immunoSEQ multiplex PCR; TCRdb's table is partial and in-frame only. The table includes under 200,000 clones, approximately 91% detected once. This clonotype was sampled from an adult in good health. The material sequenced was peripheral blood, taken on day 0 of AZD1222 vaccination. This chain connects TRBV6-6 to TRBJ1-1; D gene unclear. The CDR3 coding sequence is TGTGCCAGCGCCATCGGGAACACTGAAGCTTTCTTT. Protein: CASAIGNTEAFF.